The sequence of this TCR beta chain was determined in a study of technical replicates of blood from a few donors. Measured with immunoSEQ multiplex PCR; TCRdb has only the in-frame clones, and not every one. The top ten clones hold about 5.1% of a sample with about 76,000 clones, 65% to 90% of them seen once. The material sequenced was PBMCs. This clonotype originated in a human donor in good health. Some clones in this sample may be carry-over from other donors' samples.

The CDR3 DNA sequence: TGTGCCAGCAGCTTATCCCCCCGCTACCGAACCAACGAGCAGTACTTC. It translates to CASSLSPRYRTNEQYF. The gene calls are TRBV7-9 and TRBJ2-7; D call uncertain. From germline, CDR1 is SEHNR and CDR2 FQNEAQ (reference sequence). The CDR3 spans 16 residues. V dropped 2 bases and J dropped 5 bases, with 19 bases sitting between them.